The 11 T cell receptor beta chains in this list originate from one sample, sequenced in a study of read filtering for tumor transcriptome and immune sequencing. Molecular barcoded adaptors covering alpha/delta and beta/gamma chains were used on 400 ng RNA. MiXCR was run by TCRdb on the reads, yielding one entry per CDR3 protein. The sample yields 350 to 450 distinct CDR3 sequences, 65% to 85% seen once. The sample taken for sequencing was a population of CD138-negative cells sorted from bone marrow. These receptors all come from a donor aged 40 or older with multiple myeloma. This table probably holds off-target reads from a library built for another chain.

The chain joins TRBV9 to TRBJ1-1; D is undetermined. V lost 3 bases and J 3 bases, leaving 6 bases between the germline ends. CDR3 size: 12 residues. Germline V CDR1 and CDR2: SGDLS, YYNGEE. CDR3 in DNA: TGTGCCAGCAGCGGACTATACACTGAAGCTTTCTTT. Amino acids: CASSGLYTEAFF.

With respect to this clonotype: At one end the junction does not follow the germline gene, possibly because of a read error. The chain is built from TRBV30 and TRBJ2-1, with D hard to call. Germline CDR1 GTSNPN, CDR2 SVGIG (reference sequence). The CDR3 runs to 12 residues. In nucleotides, the CDR3 is TGTGCCTGGAGTCCGGTTTCCCACACCTCTCTCTTC. It is translated as CAWSPVSHTSLF.

This clonotype was detected only a few times. The gene calls are TRBV7-9 and TRBJ2-1; D remains ambiguous. Germline V gene data show CDR1 as SEHNR and CDR2 as FQNEAQ (reference sequence). V was clipped by 5 bases and J by 7 bases, with 9 bases between them. The CDR3 totals 12 residues. The chain's CDR3 is CASSRSANEQFF. The CDR3 DNA sequence: TGTGCCAGCAGCCGCAGCGCGAATGAGCAGTTCTTC.

CDR3: CASSFPGANVLTF. CDR3 sequence (DNA): TGTGCCAGCAGCTTCCCTGGGGCCAACGTCCTGACTTTC. The chain recombines TRBV7-2 with TRBJ2-6; D is ambiguous. With 3 bases removed from V and 2 bases from J, the gap between germline ends came to 2 bases. This CDR3 is built from 13 residues. From germline, CDR1 is SGHTA and CDR2 FQGNSA. Drawing the rest from reference TRBV7-2 and TRBJ2-6, the complete variable domain is GAGVSQSPSNKVTEKGKDVELRCDPISGHTALYWYRQSLGQGLEFLIYFQGNSAPDKSGLPSDRFSAERTGGSVSTLTIQRTQQEDSAVYLCASSFPGANVLTFGAGSRLTVL.

Concerning this clonotype itself: The CDR3 end shows no conserved phenylalanine or tryptophan, and so a read error is likely. The gene calls are TRBV27 and TRBJ2-6, with D uncertain. The CDR3 is 14 residues long. V dropped 2 bases and J dropped 1 base, with 3 bases sitting between them. CDR1 MNHEY and CDR2 SMNVEV come from the germline V gene (reference sequence). For the CDR3, the DNA is TGTGCCAGCAGTTTACAATCTGGGGCCAACGTCCTGACTTCC. It encodes CASSLQSGANVLTS.

Comment on this clonotype: A junction end diverges from the germline sequence, so it may reflect a read error. The chain combines TRBV7-3 with TRBJ2-1; no clear D. This CDR3 has 13 amino acids. Looked up from germline, CDR1 is SGHTA and CDR2 is FQGTGA. The CDR3 reads CASGLTGYNEQFF. The CDR3 DNA reads TGTGCCAGCGGCTTAACCGGTTACAATGAGCAGTTCTTC.

This chain uses TRBV7-2 with TRBJ1-5; D is unclear. The CDR3 totals 13 residues. Germline V CDR1 and CDR2: SGHTA, FQGNSA. Trimming shortened V by 3 bases and J by 7 bases, and 10 bases separated the two germline ends. CDR3 nucleotide sequence: TGTGCCAGCAGCTTCACCAATGGGCAGCCCCAGCATTTT. Its translation is CASSFTNGQPQHF. Full variable domain (rest looked up from reference TRBV7-2 and TRBJ1-5): GAGVSQSPSNKVTEKGKDVELRCDPISGHTALYWYRQSLGQGLEFLIYFQGNSAPDKSGLPSDRFSAERTGGSVSTLTIQRTQQEDSAVYLCASSFTNGQPQHFGDGTRLSIL.

The chain couples TRBV20-1 to TRBJ2-7; 10 bases line up with TRBD2. Germline CDR1 reads DFQATT; CDR2 reads SNEGSKA (reference sequence). The CDR3 has 14 amino acids. V lost 6 bases to trimming and J lost 4 bases; unmatched junction nucleotides: 9. Here the CDR3 DNA reads TGCAGTGCCAATTCCGGGACTAGCGTGTACGAGCAGTACTTC. Residues: CSANSGTSVYEQYF.

This chain joins TRBV19 and TRBJ2-1; TRBD2 matches at 8 bases. V was clipped by 7 bases and J by 10 bases; unmatched bases: 15. There are 15 residues in the CDR3. Germline CDR1 reads LNHDA; CDR2 reads SQIVND (reference sequence). The CDR3 DNA reads as TGTGCCAGTATAAGTAGCCCGGGACTAGGATTCGAGCAGTTCTTC. Translation gives CASISSPGLGFEQFF.

The rearrangement uses TRBV7-9 and TRBJ2-3; D unresolved. The CDR3 runs to 13 residues. Germline V CDR1 and CDR2: SEHNR, FQNEAQ (reference sequence). Trimming stripped 2 bases from V and 0 bases from J, with 3 bases between. The CDR3 coding sequence is TGTGCCAGCAGCTTAATTAGCACAGATACGCAGTATTTT. It translates to CASSLISTDTQYF.

J is TRBJ2-6 and V is TRBV7-9; 7 positions match TRBD2. Per the germline V gene, CDR1 is SEHNR and CDR2 is FQNEAQ (reference sequence). V lost 5 bases to trimming and J lost 1 base; unmatched junction nucleotides: 2. The CDR3 is 15 amino acids. The CDR3: CASSIGRSGANVLTF. The DNA for the CDR3 is TGTGCCAGCAGCATCGGGAGGTCTGGGGCCAACGTCCTGACTTTC.